A single sample is the source of the 25 T cell receptor delta chains below, sequenced in a study of gamma-delta chains in newborns, infants, children (dated by TCRdb to the late 2010s). Sequenced on an Illumina MiSeq. TCRdb reprocessed the public reads with the caller CATT; rows with the same DNA were merged afterwards. This sample has 1,500 to 2,000 delta-chain clones in its table, and about 7.3% of those were observed once. Together, the top ten hold about 15% of the sample. Sequenced input: blood. These TCRs come from a child who was a newborn, infant or young child, either healthy, febrile or measles-vaccinated (not recorded which).

Of note for this clone: Other DNA variants within this sample encode the same CDR3. This chain links TRDV2 with TRDJ2; 9 positions agree with TRDD3. The CDR3 runs 12 residues. V lost 9 bases and J lost 8; bases outside the gene matches: 6. Germline values: CDR1 GEAIGNYY, CDR2 EKD. CDR3 protein: CATWGMPAQLFF. CDR3 nucleotides: TGTGCCACCTGGGGGATGCCCGCACAACTCTTCTTT.

This clone was counted between two and nine times. This may be a read error, as it is one base from a much larger clone. The same CDR3 arises from other DNA sequences in this sample as well. The rearrangement joins TRDV1 to TRDJ1; the match to TRDD2 covers 9 bases. Germline V lookup: CDR1 TSWWSYY, CDR2 QGS. V dropped 2 bases and J dropped 2; count of bases not matched to a gene: 21. The CDR3 consists of 21 residues. The CDR3 DNA sequence: TGTGCTCTTGGGGAAGGGGCCCCCTTCCTACGATCCTACTGGGGTACCGATAAACTCATCTTT. Translated, it gives CALGEGAPFLRSYWGTDKLIF.

This clone rates as large (0.1 to 1%). The CDR3 reads CALGELGLYTDKLIF. The CDR3 DNA reads as TGTGCTCTTGGGGAACTGGGGTTGTACACCGATAAACTCATCTTT. The chain recombines TRDV1 with TRDJ1; D unclear. The CDR3 runs to 15 residues. The germline V and J ends were trimmed by 0 bases and 0 bases, with 8 bases remaining between them. CDR1 TSWWSYY and CDR2 QGS come from the germline V gene.

A word on this clone: This could be a read error, since a much larger clone is one nucleotide away. The genes are TRDV1 and TRDJ1; 11 bases are shared with TRDD3. CDR1 and CDR2 from the germline V gene are TSWWSYY and QGS. V was clipped by 0 bases and J by 0 bases; unmatched bases: 24. CDR3 length: 24 residues. The CDR3 nucleotides are TGTGCTCTTGGGGAACTAGCCTTTCCTACGACCCCTTACTGGGGGATAGCGTACACCGATAAACTCATCTTT. This encodes CALGELAFPTTPYWGIAYTDKLIF.

This clone was seen only once. A much more abundant neighbour one base away suggests this may be a read error. The gene calls are TRDV1 and TRDJ1, with a weak D call TRDD3 (6 bases). Between the trimmed V and J ends, which lost 2 bases and 1 base, there was a span of 62 bases. CDR1 TSWWSYY and CDR2 QGS come from the germline V gene. The CDR3 loop spans 32 amino acids. CDR3 sequence (DNA): TGTGCTCTTGGGGAATCGAATTTTCTCAACACCCGTTCCCCGTCGGCATTGGTGGTTCCCCGTGTCACTGGGAGAAGCACCGATAAACTCATCTTT. As protein: CALGESNFLNTRSPSALVVPRVTGRSTDKLIF.

Points on this clone: This likely stems from a read error, as it lies one base from a far larger clone. In the same sample, other DNA sequences code for this CDR3. J is TRDJ3 and V is TRDV2, with 12 nucleotides matching TRDD3. The ends lost 4 bases at V and 1 base at J; junction bases unmatched: 7. CDR1 and CDR2 (germline): GEAIGNYY, EKD. This CDR3 spans 19 amino acids. As DNA, the CDR3 is TGTGCCTGTGATATACTGGGGGATACCAGTTCCTGGGACACCCGACAGATGTTTTTC. Its protein product is CACDILGDTSSWDTRQMFF.

This clone appeared a few times. A read error likely explains why the TCRdb protein, taken from a much larger clone, differs from this DNA's translation at residue 14; the protein shown is translated from the DNA. The J gene is TRDJ3, the V gene TRDV2; TRDD3 matches at 7 bases. This CDR3 contains 19 residues. The germline CDR1 and CDR2 sequences are GEAIGNYY and EKD. The DNA for the CDR3 is TGTGCCTGTGACAGACCCTTGGGGATAGGGTCGTGGGACGCCCGACAGATGTTTTTC. Its translation is CACDRPLGIGSWDARQMFF.

This clone was seen a handful of times. TCRdb assigns this DNA the protein of a much larger clone, which departs from its translation at residue 15; this likely reflects a read error, and the protein shown comes from translating the DNA. The gene calls are TRDV1 and TRDJ1, with 12 bases matching TRDD3. Trimming took 2 bases from V and 3 from J; bases not matched to a gene: 16. This CDR3 region has 20 residues. CDR1 is TSWWSYY, CDR2 QGS, per germline. CDR3 DNA: TGTGCTCTTGGGGAAGAGGGTACTGGGGGATACCCTGTGTACGCCGATAAACTCATCTTT. This gives the protein CALGEEGTGGYPVYADKLIF.

Details on this clone: TCRdb assigns this DNA the protein of a much larger clone, which departs from its translation at residue 3; this likely reflects a read error, and the protein shown comes from translating the DNA. The chain uses TRDV1 and TRDJ1; perhaps TRDD3 as D (6 bases). The CDR3 is 17 residues long. Germline CDR1 is TSWWSYY and CDR2 is QGS. CDR3 nucleotides: TGTGCTCCTGGGGAACTAAGGCCGCCGACTTACACCGATAAACTCATCTTT. Protein sequence: CAPGELRPPTYTDKLIF.

In this sample, this clone turned up a few times. At residue 11, the translated DNA and the protein in TCRdb do not agree; the protein given here is derived from the DNA. The chain is built from TRDV3 and TRDJ1, with 13 bases matching TRDD3. Trimming cost V 1 base and J 2 bases; bases outside gene matches: 13. Germline CDR1 reads TVYSNPD; CDR2 reads GDNSRS (reference sequence). The CDR3 covers 18 residues. For the CDR3, the DNA is TGTGCCTTTAAATCCTACTGGGGGATACGTTGGGGTACCGATAAACTCATCTTT. Encoded protein: CAFKSYWGIRWGTDKLIF.

This clone has only a few counts. The protein TCRdb lists belongs to a much larger clone and differs from this DNA's translation at residue 11, which points to a read error; the protein shown is made from the DNA. The chain combines TRDV1 with TRDJ1; D gene unclear. The CDR3 is made up of 14 amino acids. Germline CDR1 reads TSWWSYY; CDR2 reads QGS. CDR3 coding DNA: TGTGCTCTTGGGGAACTCCTTGGAAGCGATCAACTCATCTTT. The encoded protein is CALGELLGSDQLIF.

To note about this clone: This DNA translates differently at residue 13 from the TCRdb protein, which is that of a much larger clone; a read error is likely, and the protein shown is the DNA's own translation. V and J are TRDV1 and TRDJ1; 9 bases are a match to TRDD3. Germline V gives CDR1 TSWWSYY, CDR2 QGS. This CDR3 has 17 amino acids. The CDR3 spells CALGEGPTGGPTVKLIF. DNA for the CDR3: TGTGCTCTTGGGGAAGGACCTACTGGGGGACCCACCGTTAAACTCATCTTT.

Concerning this clone: The TCRdb record carries a much larger clone's protein, which differs from this DNA's translation at residue 7; a read error is the likely cause, and the protein listed here is the DNA translation. The chain couples TRDV2 to TRDJ1; D might be TRDD3 (5 bases). The V end was cut by 2 bases, the J end by 3 bases, with 12 bases between. CDR1 is GEAIGNYY and CDR2 is EKD in the germline V gene. There are 14 residues in the CDR3. The CDR3 loop reads CACDKGCGADKLIF. The CDR3 DNA reads as TGTGCCTGTGACAAGGGATGCGGGGCCGATAAACTCATCTTT.

The genes are TRDV1 and TRDJ1, with D uncertain. V lost 10 bases, J lost 2 bases, and 23 bases lay in between. Germline V gives CDR1 TSWWSYY, CDR2 QGS. This CDR3 is built from 16 residues. The CDR3 here is CARSAVSFYHTDKLIF. For the CDR3, the DNA is TGTGCTCGCAGTGCTGTAAGCTTTTATCATACCGATAAACTCATCTTT.

This clone was seen only a few times. A far larger clone is one base from this, pointing to a likely read error. V usage is TRDV2 and J usage is TRDJ3, with TRDD3 identical over 11 bases. The CDR3 is 19 residues long. Germline V CDR1 and CDR2: GEAIGNYY, EKD. V dropped 3 bases and J dropped 2; count of bases not matched to a gene: 8. Here the CDR3 reads CACDPALGDKTWDTRQMFF. The CDR3 DNA reads TGTGCCTGTGACCCCGCACTGGGGGATAAGACCTGGGACACCCGACAGATGTTTTTC.

With regard to this clone: With a far larger clone one base away, a read error is the likely cause. Other DNA sequences of this sample code for an identical CDR3. The CDR3 bases are TGTGCAGCAAGCGCTGGGGGATACGCGTACACCGATAAACTCATCTTT. It specifies CAASAGGYAYTDKLIF. V usage is TRAV29/DV5 and J usage is TRDJ1, with 12 bases aligning to TRDD3. The germline CDR1 and CDR2 sequences are NSMFDY and ISSIKDK. The CDR3 runs to 16 residues. The ends lost 0 bases at V and 0 bases at J; junction bases unmatched: 3.

In this sample, this clone turned up a few times. Since a far larger clone is one base different, this is likely a read error. The chain combines TRDV2 with TRDJ1, with TRDD3 identical over 10 bases. Germline V gene data show CDR1 as GEAIGNYY and CDR2 as EKD. CDR3 length: 14 amino acids. In DNA, the CDR3 is TGTGCCGGTGACGTACTGGGGGATACCGATAAACTCATCTTT. Translation: CAGDVLGDTDKLIF.

This clone was found a few times. One base separates it from a far larger clone, so it is likely a read error. Other DNA sequences in this sample translate to the same CDR3. The chain joins TRDV2 to TRDJ3; 11 bases are shared with TRDD3. The germline V gene encodes CDR1 GEAIGNYY and CDR2 EKD. V lost 4 bases to trimming and J lost 2 bases; unmatched junction nucleotides: 3. The CDR3 loop spans 17 amino acids. DNA for the CDR3: TGTGCCTGTGATACCTGGGGGATACCCTGGGACACCCGACAGATGTTTTTC. It codes for CACDTWGIPWDTRQMFF.

This clone was recorded a few times. A single base separates this from a much larger clone, so it may be a read error. The V call is TRDV1, the J call TRDJ1; 13 bases fit TRDD3. The CDR3 runs 26 residues. CDR1 and CDR2 (germline): TSWWSYY, QGS. With 5 bases clipped from V and 4 bases from J, the junction kept 37 bases outside the gene matches. This chain's CDR3 is CALGRSTLRTDCSTGGYEGLVDKLIF. The CDR3 coding sequence is TGTGCTCTTGGGAGATCTACGTTGCGTACTGATTGCTCAACTGGGGGATACGAGGGTCTGGTCGATAAACTCATCTTT.

Relative to its sample, this clone is large (0.1 to 1%). This specimen includes other DNA sequences encoding the same CDR3. The rearrangement uses TRDV2 and TRDJ2; 11 nucleotides align to TRDD3. J was trimmed by 3 bases and V by 0 bases; bases with no gene match: 17. Germline V gene data show CDR1 as GEAIGNYY and CDR2 as EKD. This CDR3 is 21 amino acids long. The CDR3 DNA reads as TGTGCCTGTGACACCGGTCGACTGGGGGATAGAAAGGGGAATCTGACAGCACAACTCTTCTTT. Translating gives CACDTGRLGDRKGNLTAQLFF.

In this sample, this clone is large. This same CDR3 is encoded by further DNA sequences in the sample. This rearrangement joins TRDV2 to TRDJ3, with 7 bases matching TRDD3. V lost 2 bases and J lost 4; bases outside the gene matches: 13. The germline V gene encodes CDR1 GEAIGNYY and CDR2 EKD. The CDR3 runs 19 residues. The CDR3 region is CACDRPLGIGSWDTRQMFF. The CDR3 DNA reads TGTGCCTGTGACAGACCCTTGGGGATAGGGTCGTGGGACACCCGACAGATGTTTTTC.

V gene TRDV2 was called; the J gene was not; the table's D call, TRDD3, was not checked against the DNA. The CDR3 sequence is 12 residues long. Germline V gene sequence: CDR1 GEAIGNYY, CDR2 EKD. In DNA form, the CDR3 reads TGTGCCTGTGACTCACTGGGGGATACTTTGACATTC. Encoded protein: CACDSLGDTLTF.

The chain has TRDV2 and TRDJ1; TRDD3 aligns across 8 bases. Germline V gene data show CDR1 as GEAIGNYY and CDR2 as EKD. This CDR3 is built from 12 residues. V was pared by 9 bases and J by 3 bases, with 5 bases of the junction left unmatched. In DNA, the CDR3 is TGTGCCACGGGATACGGGGCCGATAAACTCATCTTT. It yields the protein CATGYGADKLIF.

A word on this clone: The protein given by TCRdb reflects a much larger clone and differs at residue 13 from this DNA's translation, likely from a read error; the protein shown is the DNA's translation. J is TRDJ3 and V is TRDV2; 10 nucleotides line up with TRDD3. Germline V gene data show CDR1 as GEAIGNYY and CDR2 as EKD. This CDR3 has 19 residues. The CDR3 reads CACDPVLGDLSWGTRQMFF. The CDR3 DNA follows: TGTGCCTGTGATCCTGTACTGGGGGATCTCTCCTGGGGCACCCGACAGATGTTTTTC.

This clone has just a few counts. The TCRdb record carries a much larger clone's protein, which differs from this DNA's translation at residue 12; a read error is the likely cause, and the protein listed here is the DNA translation. This chain uses TRDV1 with TRDJ1; D unclear. Trimming removed 0 bases at V and 3 bases at J, with 17 bases between. Germline V CDR1 and CDR2: TSWWSYY, QGS. This CDR3 has 17 residues. The CDR3, as DNA: TGTGCTCTTGGGGAACTAAGGCCGCCGACTTACGCCGATAAACTCATCTTT. Translating gives CALGELRPPTYADKLIF.